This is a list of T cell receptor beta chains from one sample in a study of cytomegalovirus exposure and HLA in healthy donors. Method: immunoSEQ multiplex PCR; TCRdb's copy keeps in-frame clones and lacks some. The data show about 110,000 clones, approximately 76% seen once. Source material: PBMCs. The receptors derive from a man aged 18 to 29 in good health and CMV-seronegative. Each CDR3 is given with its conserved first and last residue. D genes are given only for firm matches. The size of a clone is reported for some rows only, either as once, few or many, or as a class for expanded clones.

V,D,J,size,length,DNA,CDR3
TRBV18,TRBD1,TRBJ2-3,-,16,TGTGCCAGCTCTGGAGACAGGGAGAAGAGCACAGATACGCAGTATTTT,CASSGDREKSTDTQYF
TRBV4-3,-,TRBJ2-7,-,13,TGCGCCAGCAGCTGGGACAAACCCTACGAGCAGTACTTC,CASSWDKPYEQYF
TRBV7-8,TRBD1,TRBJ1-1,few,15,TGTGCCAGCAGCTTAGCTGTGACAGGGACCACTGAAGCTTTCTTT,CASSLAVTGTTEAFF
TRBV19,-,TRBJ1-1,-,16,TGTGCCAGTAGTATGGGGAACAGGGTAACAAACACTGAAGCTTTCTTT,CASSMGNRVTNTEAFF
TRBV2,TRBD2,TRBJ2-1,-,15,TGTGCCAGCAGGTCGGGACTAGCGGCATACAATGAGCAGTTCTTC,CASRSGLAAYNEQFF
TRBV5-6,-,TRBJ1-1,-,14,TGTGCCAGCAGCTTGACCAGGGTGGGCACTGAAGCTTTCTTT,CASSLTRVGTEAFF
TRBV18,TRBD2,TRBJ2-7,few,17,TGTGCCAGCTCACCAAGTAGCGGGGGGTCCAGCTCCTACGAGCAGTACTTC,CASSPSSGGSSSYEQYF
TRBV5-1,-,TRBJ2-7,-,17,TGCGCCAGCAGCTTGGCCACCCGAATACAGGTTCCCTACGAGCAGTACTTC,CASSLATRIQVPYEQYF
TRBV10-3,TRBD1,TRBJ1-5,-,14,TGTGCCGCGGGACAGGGGGTAATGGGTCAGCCCCAGCATTTT,CAAGQGVMGQPQHF
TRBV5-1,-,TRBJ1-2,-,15,TGCGCCAGCAGGGGAGCCGCGGGTGTGGGTTATGGCTACACCTTC,CASRGAAGVGYGYTF
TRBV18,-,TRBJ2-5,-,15,TGTGCCAGCTCACCACGGGTAGGAGGAGGGGAGACCCAGTACTTC,CASSPRVGGGETQYF
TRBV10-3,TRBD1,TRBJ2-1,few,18,TGTGCCATCAGAAGCCCGGGACAGGGGGGATCTAAAGGGAATGAGCAGTTCTTC,CAIRSPGQGGSKGNEQFF
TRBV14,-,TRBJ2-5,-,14,TGTGCCAGCAGCCAAGATACAAATCAAGAGACCCAGTACTTC,CASSQDTNQETQYF
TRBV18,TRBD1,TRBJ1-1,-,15,TGTGCCAGCTCACCACCGGGACAGGGGCCCGGAAAAGCTTTCTTT,CASSPPGQGPGKAFF
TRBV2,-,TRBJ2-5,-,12,TGTGCCAGCCGGGGGAGTAGGGAGACCCAGTACTTC,CASRGSRETQYF
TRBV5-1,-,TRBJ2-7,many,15,TGCGCCAGCAGCTTGACGGCAGGCTCAACCTACGAGCAGTACTTC,CASSLTAGSTYEQYF